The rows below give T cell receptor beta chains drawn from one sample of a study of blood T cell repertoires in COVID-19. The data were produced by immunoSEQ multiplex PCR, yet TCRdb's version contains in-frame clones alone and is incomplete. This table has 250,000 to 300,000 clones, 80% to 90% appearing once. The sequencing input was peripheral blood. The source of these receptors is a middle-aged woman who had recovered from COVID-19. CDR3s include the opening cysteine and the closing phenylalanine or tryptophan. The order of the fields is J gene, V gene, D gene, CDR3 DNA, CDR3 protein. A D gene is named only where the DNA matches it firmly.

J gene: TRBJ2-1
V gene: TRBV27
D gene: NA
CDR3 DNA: TGTGCCAGCAGTTCAGGGCAGGGGCTATATGAGCAGTTCTTC
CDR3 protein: CASSSGQGLYEQFF

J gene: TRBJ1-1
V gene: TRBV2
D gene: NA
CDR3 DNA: TGTGCCAGCACCCGAGGGAGGGAGGCGAGCACTGAAGCTTTCTTT
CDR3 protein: CASTRGREASTEAFF

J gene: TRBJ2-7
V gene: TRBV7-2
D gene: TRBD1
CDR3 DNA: TGTGCCAGCAGCCCAAGGACAGGGGCGACCTACGAGCAGTACTTC
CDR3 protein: CASSPRTGATYEQYF

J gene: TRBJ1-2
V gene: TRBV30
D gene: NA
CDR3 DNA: TGTGCCTGGAGTCCAGGAAACTATGGCTACACCTTC
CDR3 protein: CAWSPGNYGYTF

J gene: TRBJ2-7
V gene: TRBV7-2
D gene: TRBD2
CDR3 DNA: TGTGCCAGCAGCTTCCAAGGCGGGGGGGACAACGAGCAGTACTTC
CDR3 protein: CASSFQGGGDNEQYF

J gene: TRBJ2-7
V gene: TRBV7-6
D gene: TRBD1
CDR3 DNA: TGTGCCAGCAGCTCACTAGAGTTCGAGGGACAGGGCGAGCAGTACTTC
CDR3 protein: CASSSLEFEGQGEQYF

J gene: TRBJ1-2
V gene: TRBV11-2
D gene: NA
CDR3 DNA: TGTGCCAGCAGCCGGGACTATGGCTACACCTTC
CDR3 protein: CASSRDYGYTF

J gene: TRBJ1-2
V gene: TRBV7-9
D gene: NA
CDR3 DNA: TGTGCCAGCAGCTTAGCTCGAGGGTGGAATGGCTACACCTTC
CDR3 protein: CASSLARGWNGYTF

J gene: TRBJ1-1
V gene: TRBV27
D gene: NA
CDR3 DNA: TGTGCCAGCAGTTTCACGGTGATGAACACTGAAGCTTTCTTT
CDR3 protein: CASSFTVMNTEAFF

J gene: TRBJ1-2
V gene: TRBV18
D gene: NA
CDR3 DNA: TGTGCCAGCTCACCGCGGAGGGCGACTAACTATGGCTACACCTTC
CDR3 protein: CASSPRRATNYGYTF